A single sample gave rise to the 9 T cell receptor beta chains below, sequenced in a study of blood T cell repertoires in COVID-19 (dated by TCRdb to the early 2020s). Receptor amplification or capture employed the immunoSEQ multiplex PCR assay. TCRdb took over this immuneACCESS table, retaining in-frame rearrangements with V and J assigned. Such tables are incomplete; in checked studies, under half of the missing clones stem from an unresolved V gene, and the remainder is unexplained. In all, the sample holds 150,000 to 170,000 clones, and roughly four fifths of those were seen once. The ten largest clonotypes hold roughly 1.5% of the sample. The sequenced sample was peripheral blood. These receptors were collected from a man aged 80 or over with acute or convalescent COVID-19.

This clone was counted a single time. V and J are TRBV6-1 and TRBJ2-7; D might be TRBD2 (5 bases). The CDR3 sequence is 14 residues long. The V end was cut by 3 bases, the J end by 2 bases, with 11 bases between. The germline gives CDR1 MNHNS, CDR2 SASEGT. For the CDR3, the DNA is TGTGCCAGCAGTGACACACTAGACCCCTACGAGCAGTACGTC. Its protein product is CASSDTLDPYEQYV.

The chain is built from TRBV6-6 and TRBJ1-5; 7 positions agree with TRBD1. Trimming removed 7 bases from V and 3 bases from J; junction bases left unmatched: 6. The CDR3 has 14 residues. Germline-derived CDR1 and CDR2 are MNHNY and SVGAGI (reference sequence). CDR3 residues: CASTDGTANQPQHF. CDR3 in DNA: TGTGCCAGCACCGACGGGACAGCCAATCAGCCCCAGCATTTT.

This chain connects TRBV5-5 to TRBJ1-4; a weak D match, TRBD1 (6 bases). V dropped 1 base and J dropped 6 bases, with 13 bases sitting between them. CDR3 length: 15 amino acids. CDR1 is SGHKS and CDR2 is YYEKEE in the germline V gene (reference sequence). This CDR3 reads CASSLSGQSYEKLFF. The CDR3 DNA follows: TGTGCCAGCAGCTTGTCAGGACAGAGTTATGAAAAACTGTTTTTT.

The V call is TRBV18, the J call TRBJ1-4; possibly TRBD1 for D (6 bases). CDR1 is KGHSH, CDR2 LQKENI, per germline. The V gene lost 3 bases and the J gene lost 3 bases, with 11 bases spanning the gap. The CDR3 runs 15 residues. CDR3 in DNA: TGTGCCAGCTCACCCCGGTCAGGGGCTAATGAAAAACTGTTTTTT. It translates to CASSPRSGANEKLFF.

The V gene is TRBV7-9, the J gene TRBJ2-7, with unresolved D. Trimming stripped 1 base from V and 3 bases from J, with 10 bases between. Germline lookup yields CDR1 SEHNR and CDR2 FQNEAQ (reference sequence). The CDR3 has 14 residues. The CDR3: CASSLGADVYEQYF. The CDR3 nucleotides read TGTGCCAGCAGCTTAGGGGCAGACGTCTACGAGCAGTACTTC.

This chain links TRBV10-3 with TRBJ2-1; 15 bases map to TRBD2. Per the germline V gene, CDR1 is ENHRY and CDR2 is SYGVKD. Trimming removed 2 bases from V and 10 bases from J; junction bases left unmatched: 6. The CDR3 contains 16 residues. The CDR3 sequence is CAISETGLAGGGEQFF. For the CDR3, the DNA is TGTGCCATCAGTGAGACGGGACTAGCGGGGGGAGGAGAGCAGTTCTTC.

The rearrangement links TRBV6-5 to TRBJ1-1, with D tentatively TRBD1 (5 bases). This CDR3 has 15 residues. Germline V lookup: CDR1 MNHEY, CDR2 SVGAGI. The germline V and J ends were trimmed by 1 base and 9 bases, with 18 bases remaining between them. The CDR3 protein is CASSYLSFRDRQAFF. The CDR3 coding sequence is TGTGCCAGCAGTTACTTATCTTTTAGAGACAGACAAGCTTTCTTT.

The DNA for the CDR3 is TGTGCCAGCAGTGAAGTAACCCCTCTAGCGGGAGGTGAGCAGTTCTTC. It yields the protein CASSEVTPLAGGEQFF. The chain recombines TRBV6-1 with TRBJ2-1, with TRBD2 matching over 11 bases. CDR1 and CDR2 from the germline V gene are MNHNS and SASEGT. CDR3 length: 16 residues. V dropped 1 base and J dropped 9; count of bases not matched to a gene: 8.

The chain employs TRBV19 and TRBJ1-3; possibly TRBD1 for D (6 bases). This CDR3 spans 18 amino acids. V shed 2 bases and J shed 4 bases, with 21 bases lying between them. Per germline, CDR1 LNHDA and CDR2 SQIVND (reference sequence). The DNA of the CDR3 is TGTGCCAGTAGTATACCTCGCCGCGGCACAGGGTCCGGAAACACCATATATTTT. Its translation: CASSIPRRGTGSGNTIYF.